This is a list of T cell receptor beta chains from one sample in a study of shared clonotypes between healthy human individuals. The data were produced by immunoSEQ multiplex PCR, yet TCRdb's version contains in-frame clones alone and is incomplete. The sample includes more than 2 million clones, about 95% of them seen just once. The sample taken for sequencing was naive CD8+ T cells sorted from blood. The receptors were sampled from a man in his late teens or twenties in good health. CDR3s include the opening cysteine and the closing phenylalanine or tryptophan. The D gene is left open where the match is weak. Where a row states a size, it is once, few, many or the class of an expanded clone; other rows omit it.

once | TRBJ2-3 | TRBD2 | TRBV7-7 | CASGDGTDTQYF | TGTGCTAGCGGGGACGGCACAGATACGCAGTATTTT
- | TRBJ2-7 | TRBD1 | TRBV6-6 | CASRPGTGLYEQYF | TGTGCCAGCAGGCCCGGGACAGGGCTCTACGAGCAGTACTTC
many | TRBJ2-1 | - | TRBV29-1 | CSVEDVGVDMSSYNEQFF | TGCAGCGTTGAAGACGTGGGGGTGGATATGAGCTCCTACAATGAGCAGTTCTTC
- | TRBJ2-1 | - | TRBV5-8 | CASSFSAGATYNEQFF | TGTGCCAGCAGCTTTTCCGCCGGGGCCACCTACAATGAGCAGTTCTTC
- | TRBJ2-7 | - | TRBV6-6 | CASSGQTEQYF | TGTGCCAGCAGTGGCCAGACCGAGCAGTACTTC
- | TRBJ1-2 | - | TRBV7-8 | CASSEKYIGATYGYTF | TGTGCCAGCAGCGAAAAGTATATAGGGGCGACGTATGGCTACACCTTC
- | TRBJ1-5 | - | TRBV27 | CASSTDGINQPQHF | TGTGCCAGCAGTACGGACGGCATCAATCAGCCCCAGCATTTT
- | TRBJ2-3 | - | TRBV6-5 | CASSPTHLGADTQYF | TGTGCCAGCAGTCCTACCCATTTGGGGGCGGATACGCAGTATTTT
- | TRBJ1-2 | TRBD1 | TRBV10-3 | CAISESDRAYGYTF | TGTGCCATCAGTGAGTCGGACAGGGCTTATGGCTACACCTTC
- | TRBJ2-2 | TRBD1 | TRBV10-3 | CAISHTGAPNGDTGELFF | TGTGCCATCAGTCATACAGGGGCACCGAATGGAGACACCGGGGAGCTGTTTTTT
- | TRBJ2-7 | TRBD2 | TRBV5-1 | CASSFSSGGYEQYF | TGCGCCAGCAGCTTCTCTAGCGGGGGTTACGAGCAGTACTTC
- | TRBJ2-7 | TRBD1 | TRBV30 | CAWSSTGTVSYEQYF | TGTGCCTGGAGTTCTACCGGGACAGTCTCCTACGAGCAGTACTTC
once | TRBJ1-4 | - | TRBV25-1 | CASSEKQGFYEKLFF | TGTGCCAGCAGTGAAAAACAGGGCTTTTATGAAAAACTGTTTTTT
- | TRBJ2-7 | TRBD2 | TRBV29-1 | CSVDLGLAGASYEQYF | TGCAGCGTTGACTTAGGACTAGCGGGCGCATCCTACGAGCAGTACTTC
- | TRBJ1-2 | TRBD1 | TRBV20-1 | CSAHRGSYTF | TGCAGTGCGCACAGGGGGAGCTACACCTTC